This T cell receptor beta chain was retrieved from a study of blood T cells in healthy people across ages. Notes on the study in general: Long-lived donors exceeded aged donors in naive CD4+ cells and diversity. For the donors, CMV status was unknown and possibly confounded expanded clonotype changes.

A second about 7 to 11 cycle PCR used barcoded and J-beta primers. All cDNA molecules were each tagged by a template-switch adaptor with 12 random nucleotides. MiXCR, run by TCRdb on the 5' RACE reads, gives a single entry per CDR3 protein. The sample contains approximately 690,000 distinct CDR3 sequences, 45% to 65% of which appear only once. V was clipped by 7 bases and J by 2 bases, with 17 bases between them. The germline gives CDR1 SGHRS, CDR2 YFSETQ. The CDR3 consists of 15 residues. Notes on this clonotype: Its target is unknown.

This sequence was found in a man aged 55 to 70 in good health. This chain links TRBV5-1 with TRBJ2-3; D is unclear. Sequencing was done on a sample of blood. The CDR3 is CASGRAVASTDTQYF. The CDR3 DNA follows: TGCGCCAGCGGACGGGCCGTTGCGTCCACAGATACGCAGTATTTT.